These 17 T cell receptor beta chains came from one sample sequenced in a study of cytomegalovirus exposure and HLA in healthy donors (dated by TCRdb to the late 2010s). The library was produced with the immunoSEQ multiplex PCR assay. A mixture of 60 forward primers for TCR Vbeta segments and 13 reverse primers for TCR Jbeta segments was used in the multiplex PCR. Held by TCRdb, this immuneACCESS table contains in-frame sequences only and omits some clones. Under half of the omission traces to an unresolved V gene where checked; the cause of the rest is unknown. For this sample there are roughly 100,000 clones; more than 65% appear just once. The ten largest clones add up to 16% of the sample. Sequenced input: PBMCs. These receptors originate from a woman aged 18-35 years in good health and CMV-seropositive.

Concerning this clone: The same CDR3 is also encoded by other DNA sequences in this sample. The DNA for the CDR3 is TGTGCCAGCAGTTACAGGACAGCCCCAGATACGCAGTATTTT. This translates into CASSYRTAPDTQYF. The chain carries TRBV6-5 and TRBJ2-3; a weak D match, TRBD1 (6 bases). V lost 2 bases and J 4 bases, leaving 10 bases between the germline ends. The germline V gene encodes CDR1 MNHEY and CDR2 SVGAGI. The CDR3 has 14 amino acids.

The chain recombines TRBV6-4 with TRBJ2-1; 7 bases align to TRBD2. The CDR3 is 15 residues long. With V trimmed by 2 bases and J by 2 bases, 3 bases remained unmatched. CDR1 MRHNA and CDR2 SNTAGT come from the germline V gene. This CDR3 is CASSDRAGAYNEQFF. CDR3 coding DNA: TGTGCCAGCAGTGACCGGGCGGGAGCCTACAATGAGCAGTTCTTC.

Comments on this clone: In the same sample, other DNA sequences code for this CDR3. The chain joins TRBV29-1 to TRBJ2-3; 9 nucleotides agree with TRBD2. CDR3 size: 14 residues. Germline CDR1 is SQVTM and CDR2 is ANQGSEA. V lost 4 bases to trimming and J lost 2 bases; unmatched junction nucleotides: 4. CDR3 amino acids: CSVVLAGLTDTQYF. Written as DNA, the CDR3 is TGCAGCGTTGTCCTAGCGGGACTCACAGATACGCAGTATTTT.

This sequence joins TRBV6-5 and TRBJ1-1; 11 bases align to TRBD1. The CDR3 is made up of 15 amino acids. The V segment lost 0 bases and the J segment 4 bases; nucleotides outside the gene matches: 1. Germline values: CDR1 MNHEY, CDR2 SVGAGI. The CDR3 bases are TGTGCCAGCAGTTACTCCGGGACAGGGGGCACTGAAGCTTTCTTT. This sequence encodes CASSYSGTGGTEAFF.

There are a few counts of this clone. This chain joins TRBV7-8 and TRBJ2-7, with 8 bases matching TRBD1. V shed 1 base, J shed 4 bases, and the junction held 3 bases outside the gene matches. The CDR3 sequence is 14 residues long. Germline CDR1 reads SGHVS; CDR2 reads FQNEAQ. This CDR3 reads CASSLGGTGYEQYF. The CDR3 nucleotides are TGTGCCAGCAGCTTAGGAGGGACAGGATACGAGCAGTACTTC.

The chain joins TRBV7-8 to TRBJ2-5, with D possibly matching TRBD2 (6 bases). The V gene's germline CDR1 is SGHVS and CDR2 FQNEAQ. With 4 bases removed from V and 4 bases from J, the gap between germline ends came to 13 bases. The CDR3 extends over 14 amino acids. CDR3 sequence (DNA): TGTGCCAGCAGCTCCCGGCCGGAGGGAGAGACCCAGTACTTC. Translating it yields CASSSRPEGETQYF.

The CDR3 protein is CASSPTGTRSGTDTQYF. The CDR3 DNA sequence: TGCGCCAGCAGCCCTACTGGGACTAGGAGTGGCACAGATACGCAGTATTTT. V gene TRBV5-1 combines with J gene TRBJ2-3; 8 bases match TRBD2. The CDR3 sequence is 17 residues long. With V trimmed by 4 bases and J by 1 base, 11 bases remained unmatched. CDR1 and CDR2 from the germline V gene are SGHRS and YFSETQ.

V gene TRBV28 combines with J gene TRBJ2-7, with 12 bases identical to TRBD2. Germline values: CDR1 MDHEN, CDR2 SYDVKM. Trimming at V came to 3 bases and at J to 5 bases, leaving 11 bases not matched to a gene. The CDR3 consists of 17 residues. The CDR3 sequence: CASSFLKLAGGENEQYF. DNA for the CDR3: TGTGCCAGCAGTTTCCTTAAACTAGCGGGAGGAGAAAACGAGCAGTACTTC.

This clone was recorded a few times. The V and J genes are TRBV4-2 and TRBJ1-1; D is perhaps TRBD1 (5 bases). The germline gives CDR1 LGHNA, CDR2 YNFKEQ. CDR3 size: 16 residues. V was cut by 4 bases and J by 0 bases, with 15 bases left in between. The CDR3 DNA reads as TGTGCCAGCAGCCGGAACTTTGACAGAATGAACACTGAAGCTTTCTTT. Translated: CASSRNFDRMNTEAFF.

This chain uses TRBV19 with TRBJ2-7; 8 bases align to TRBD1. Germline V gene lookup returns CDR1 LNHDA and CDR2 SQIVND (reference sequence). The CDR3 contains 13 residues. Trimming at V came to 6 bases and at J to 1 base, leaving 2 bases not matched to a gene. The CDR3 nucleotides are TGTGCCAGTAGCCGACAGGGGTCCTACGAGCAGTACTTC. Residues: CASSRQGSYEQYF.

This clone was counted between two and nine times. The V and J genes are TRBV27 and TRBJ2-7, with 9 bases matching TRBD1. The trim removed 5 bases at V and 6 bases at J, leaving 8 bases unmatched. This CDR3 contains 14 residues. Germline V CDR1 and CDR2: MNHEY, SMNVEV (reference sequence). The CDR3 spells CASSPRDRVAEQYF. In nucleotides, the CDR3 is TGTGCCAGCAGTCCCCGGGACAGGGTTGCCGAGCAGTACTTC.

The chain employs TRBV5-4 and TRBJ2-1; 10 bases fit TRBD1. From germline, CDR1 is SGHNT and CDR2 YYREEE (reference sequence). CDR3 size: 18 residues. Trimming removed 3 bases from V and 0 bases from J; junction bases left unmatched: 9. CDR3 residues: CASSSGGQGVSSYNEQFF. The CDR3 DNA follows: TGTGCCAGCAGCTCAGGTGGACAGGGGGTCAGCTCCTACAATGAGCAGTTCTTC.

For the CDR3, the DNA is TGTGCCAGCAGCTTGGCAGGGGAGCAGTTCTTC. This gives the protein CASSLAGEQFF. This chain links TRBV11-2 with TRBJ2-1, with D possibly matching TRBD1 (5 bases). Germline CDR1 reads SGHAT; CDR2 reads FQNNGV. The V gene lost 3 bases and the J gene lost 10 bases, with 7 bases spanning the gap. The CDR3 contains 11 residues.

The rearrangement joins TRBV7-3 to TRBJ2-7; 7 nucleotides agree with TRBD1. The ends lost 5 bases at V and 6 bases at J; junction bases unmatched: 7. Germline assignment: CDR1 SGHTA and CDR2 FQGTGA. The CDR3 consists of 13 residues. The CDR3 nucleotides read TGTGCCAGCAGCCCTAGACAGGGTGGCGAGCAGTACTTC. It codes for CASSPRQGGEQYF. The full variable domain, with the rest looked up from reference TRBV7-3 and TRBJ2-7, is GAGVSQTPSNKVTEKGKYVELRCDPISGHTALYWYRQSLGQGPEFLIYFQGTGAADDSGLPNDRFFAVRPEGSVSTLKIQRTERGDSAVYLCASSPRQGGEQYFGPGTRLTVT.

The chain has TRBV2 and TRBJ1-5; 9 positions match TRBD1. Germline V gene lookup returns CDR1 SNHLY and CDR2 FYNNEI. Trimming at V came to 10 bases and at J to 6 bases, leaving 7 bases not matched to a gene. The CDR3 loop spans 13 amino acids. The CDR3 nucleotides read TGTGCCACCACAGGGGGCGCGGGTCAGCCCCAGCATTTT. It translates to CATTGGAGQPQHF.

The genes are TRBV2 and TRBJ1-5; no clear D gene. V was clipped by 6 bases and J by 3 bases, with 12 bases between them. In germline, CDR1 is SNHLY, CDR2 FYNNEI. The CDR3 contains 14 residues. The CDR3 DNA follows: TGTGCCAGCAGAGCCGGGGATTTCAATCAGCCCCAGCATTTT. Translation gives CASRAGDFNQPQHF.

This sequence joins TRBV4-3 and TRBJ2-7, with 11 bases matching TRBD2. Per the germline V gene, CDR1 is LGHNA and CDR2 is YSLEER. V shed 0 bases and J 1 base; nucleotides not matched to a gene: 8. The CDR3 covers 18 residues. The CDR3 loop is CASSQDLAGGPRSYEQYF. CDR3 DNA sequence: TGCGCCAGCAGCCAAGATCTAGCGGGGGGCCCTCGGTCCTACGAGCAGTACTTC.